These 25 T cell receptor beta chains share one sample of origin, sequenced in a study of blood T cell repertoires in COVID-19. Sequenced by immunoSEQ multiplex PCR; TCRdb stores in-frame clones only, minus some. Among about 120,000 clones listed, less than 95% were seen once. The sequenced sample was peripheral blood. The receptor set was obtained from a human donor with active COVID-19. The donor label of this sample is uncertain.

This clone was observed a single time. CDR3 residues: CASSSRGESNLGSYNEQFF. The DNA for the CDR3 is TGTGCCAGCAGCTCGAGAGGAGAGTCTAACTTAGGCTCCTACAATGAGCAGTTCTTC. This chain connects TRBV7-6 to TRBJ2-1; D is ambiguous. The CDR3 is 19 residues long. V was shortened by 4 bases and J by 0 bases, with 22 bases between the two germline ends. From germline, CDR1 is SGHVS and CDR2 FNYEAQ.

V is TRBV27 and J is TRBJ2-2; 10 bases line up with TRBD2. Trimming removed 5 bases from V and 0 bases from J; junction bases left unmatched: 9. Germline values: CDR1 MNHEY, CDR2 SMNVEV (reference sequence). The CDR3 extends over 18 amino acids. This CDR3 is CASSSSLAGKANTGELFF. The CDR3 DNA reads as TGTGCCAGCAGTAGCTCACTAGCGGGGAAAGCGAACACCGGGGAGCTGTTTTTT.

The chain combines TRBV3-1 (or the pseudogene TRBV3-2) with TRBJ1-4, with D possibly matching TRBD1 (5 bases). Between the trimmed V and J ends, which lost 1 base and 7 bases, there was a span of 19 bases. Germline V gene sequence: CDR1 LGHDT, CDR2 YNNKEL (reference sequence). The CDR3 consists of 17 residues. The CDR3 nucleotides are TGTGCCAGCAGCCAAGTGGGAACAGGTCGGTGGGGTGAAAAACTGTTTTTT. It encodes CASSQVGTGRWGEKLFF.

The chain joins TRBV11-2 to TRBJ2-3, with D unresolved. With 6 bases removed from V and 2 bases from J, the gap between germline ends came to 6 bases. The CDR3 length is 12 residues. CDR1 is SGHAT and CDR2 is FQNNGV in the germline V gene. Here the CDR3 reads CASSPFTDTQYF. CDR3 DNA sequence: TGTGCCAGCAGTCCCTTCACAGATACGCAGTATTTT.

This chain joins TRBV6-5 and TRBJ2-2; D remains unclear. CDR3 length equals 15 residues. Trimming removed 2 bases from V and 0 bases from J, with 7 bases in between. Germline values: CDR1 MNHEY, CDR2 SVGAGI. CDR3 nucleotides: TGTGCCAGCAGTTACGGCGGTTCGAACACCGGGGAGCTGTTTTTT. This codes for CASSYGGSNTGELFF.

The chain joins TRBV5-1 to TRBJ2-7, with 8 bases lining up with TRBD1. Germline V CDR1 and CDR2: SGHRS, YFSETQ. Trimming cost V 7 bases and J 3 bases; bases outside gene matches: 9. The CDR3 contains 14 residues. In DNA form, the CDR3 reads TGCGCCAGCGGGCCCGGGACAGGCCTCTACGAGCAGTACTTC. It yields the protein CASGPGTGLYEQYF.

This rearrangement joins TRBV4-3 to TRBJ2-7; TRBD2 aligns across 13 bases. Germline V lookup: CDR1 LGHNA, CDR2 YSLEER. The V segment lost 6 bases and the J segment 7 bases; nucleotides outside the gene matches: 6. This CDR3 has 14 amino acids. CDR3 loop: CASRSGLAGEEQYF. The CDR3 DNA reads TGCGCCAGCAGGTCCGGACTAGCGGGGGAAGAGCAGTACTTC.

The chain is built from TRBV6-6 and TRBJ1-2, with a weak D call TRBD1 (5 bases). CDR3 length: 15 amino acids. V lost 2 bases, J lost 5 bases, and 15 bases lay in between. The germline V gene encodes CDR1 MNHNY and CDR2 SVGAGI (reference sequence). The CDR3 DNA is TGTGCCAGCAGTTACCTCTCTGGGGGGTCATATGGCTACACCTTC. Residues: CASSYLSGGSYGYTF.

This clone was seen only a few times. The V gene is TRBV6-2 or TRBV6-3, the J gene TRBJ1-1, with a weak D call TRBD1 (6 bases). Germline loops: CDR1 MNHEY, CDR2 SVGEGT. The length of the CDR3 is 16 residues. Trimming removed 2 bases from V and 2 bases from J, with 15 bases in between. CDR3 bases: TGTGCCAGCAGTTACCAGCTAGGGGGAACCAACACTGAAGCTTTCTTT. This gives the protein CASSYQLGGTNTEAFF.

This chain links TRBV3-1 (or the pseudogene TRBV3-2) with TRBJ2-7; no clear D. V gave up 2 bases and J gave up 2 bases, with 4 bases separating them. Germline-derived CDR1 and CDR2 are LGHDT and YNNKEL (reference sequence). The CDR3 runs 12 residues. The CDR3 coding sequence is TGTGCCAGCAGCCAATCCACCTACGAGCAGTACTTC. It yields the protein CASSQSTYEQYF.

The V gene is TRBV10-1, the J gene TRBJ2-3; 12 bases match TRBD1. CDR1 WNHNN and CDR2 SYGVQD come from the germline V gene (reference sequence). Trimming removed 4 bases from V and 4 bases from J; junction bases left unmatched: 3. The CDR3 is 15 amino acids. The DNA of the CDR3 is TGCGCCAGCAGTGCCGGGACAGGGGGCGCAGATACGCAGTATTTT. Translated, it gives CASSAGTGGADTQYF.

This sequence joins TRBV5-1 and TRBJ2-3; 7 nucleotides line up with TRBD2. Germline CDR1 SGHRS, CDR2 YFSETQ. The CDR3 loop spans 17 amino acids. V lost 1 base to trimming and J lost 0 bases; unmatched junction nucleotides: 8. The CDR3 loop is CASSLSPAGLSTDTQYF. CDR3 nucleotides: TGCGCCAGCAGCTTGTCACCAGCGGGGCTAAGCACAGATACGCAGTATTTT.

V and J are TRBV29-1 and TRBJ1-1; possibly TRBD1 for D (6 bases). V shed 6 bases and J shed 5 bases, with 16 bases lying between them. CDR1 and CDR2 (germline): SQVTM, ANQGSEA. There are 13 residues in the CDR3. CDR3 DNA sequence: TGCAGCGTGTATCAGGGGTCGAATACTGAAGCTTTCTTT. Translated: CSVYQGSNTEAFF. The entire variable domain, with the rest obtained from reference TRBV29-1 and TRBJ1-1, is as follows: SAVISQKPSRDICQRGTSLTIQCQVDSQVTMMFWYRQQPGQSLTLIATANQGSEATYESGFVIDKFPISRPNLTFSTLTVSNMSPEDSSIYLCSVYQGSNTEAFFGQGTRLTVV.

The chain uses TRBV21-1 and TRBJ1-2; the tabulated D call, TRBD1, remains unverified against the DNA. TRBV21-1 is deemed a pseudogene. The CDR3 length is 17 residues. The CDR3 bases are TGTGCCAGCAGCAACGGGATCGGGACAGGGTTAGTCTATGGCTACACCTTC. This sequence encodes CASSNGIGTGLVYGYTF.

The V gene is TRBV19, the J gene TRBJ1-1; a possible D gene is TRBD1 (5 bases). Trimming took 1 base from V and 4 from J, leaving 13 bases between them. There are 15 residues in the CDR3. CDR1 and CDR2 (germline): LNHDA, SQIVND (reference sequence). The CDR3 sequence is CASSIGPGGTTEAFF. As DNA, the CDR3 is TGTGCCAGTAGTATAGGCCCGGGCGGGACCACTGAAGCTTTCTTT. The entire variable domain, with the rest obtained from reference TRBV19 and TRBJ1-1, is as follows: DGGITQSPKYLFRKEGQNVTLSCEQNLNHDAMYWYRQDPGQGLRLIYYSQIVNDFQKGDIAEGYSVSREKKESFPLTVTSAQKNPTAFYLCASSIGPGGTTEAFFGQGTRLTVV.

V and J are TRBV2 and TRBJ1-2; D gene unclear. The CDR3 extends over 15 amino acids. Trimming removed 4 bases at V and 4 bases at J, with 16 bases between. Germline CDR1 and CDR2: SNHLY and FYNNEI. DNA of the CDR3: TGTGCCAGCAGTGTACGAACGCAGGTGGTCTATGGCTACACCTTC. This sequence encodes CASSVRTQVVYGYTF.

The chain employs TRBV9 and TRBJ2-1; D possibly corresponds to TRBD1 (5 bases). This CDR3 contains 15 residues. V was clipped by 0 bases and J by 0 bases, with 7 bases between them. The germline V gene has CDR1 SGDLS and CDR2 YYNGEE. Here the CDR3 DNA reads TGTGCCAGCAGCGTAGGACAGAGCTCCTACAATGAGCAGTTCTTC. Residues: CASSVGQSSYNEQFF.

This clone was detected a few times. J is TRBJ2-7 and V is TRBV10-1, with D possibly matching TRBD1 (5 bases). The V end was cut by 2 bases, the J end by 4 bases, with 18 bases between. Germline CDR1 WNHNN, CDR2 SYGVQD (reference sequence). The CDR3 is 16 residues long. CDR3 residues: CASSEDSVPRAYEQYF. In DNA, the CDR3 is TGCGCCAGCAGTGAGGACTCGGTCCCCAGGGCGTACGAGCAGTACTTC.

V and J are TRBV20-1 and TRBJ2-3, with D maybe TRBD2 (5 bases). The germline V gene has CDR1 DFQATT and CDR2 SNEGSKA (reference sequence). The CDR3 covers 15 residues. Trimming removed 3 bases at V and 2 bases at J, with 15 bases between. The CDR3 loop is CSASFPAAVTDTQYF. CDR3 nucleotide sequence: TGCAGTGCTAGTTTTCCAGCGGCAGTCACAGATACGCAGTATTTT.

The rearrangement joins TRBV11-3 to TRBJ2-7, with TRBD1 matching 9 bases. Trimming removed 1 base from V and 0 bases from J; junction bases left unmatched: 4. Germline V CDR1 and CDR2: SGHNT, YENEEA. There are 16 residues in the CDR3. This CDR3 is CASSLGGQGNSYEQYF. The CDR3 DNA sequence: TGTGCCAGCAGCTTAGGGGGACAGGGAAACTCCTACGAGCAGTACTTC.

The chain employs TRBV18 and TRBJ1-3; D not resolved. In germline, CDR1 is KGHSH, CDR2 LQKENI. The CDR3 is 16 residues long. Trimming removed 3 bases at V and 2 bases at J, with 14 bases between. For the CDR3, the DNA is TGTGCCAGCTCACCTCGAAACTCCAACCCTGGAAACACCATATATTTT. It yields the protein CASSPRNSNPGNTIYF.

The chain carries TRBV6-5 and TRBJ2-2; TRBD1 might be the D (6 bases). Trimming pared 6 bases from V and 1 base from J, leaving 12 bases between. Germline assignment: CDR1 MNHEY and CDR2 SVGAGI. The CDR3 has 15 amino acids. The CDR3 nucleotides read TGTGCCAGCAGGAGGACAGCCCAGAACACCGGGGAGCTGTTTTTT. Its protein product is CASRRTAQNTGELFF.

In regard to this clone: Other DNA sequences within the sample encode an identical CDR3. Here the CDR3 DNA reads TGTGCCAGCAGTTCCGTATACTCTGGAAACACCATATATTTT. It encodes CASSSVYSGNTIYF. The chain couples TRBV28 to TRBJ1-3; D unresolved. CDR3 size: 14 residues. With 4 bases removed from V and 0 bases from J, the gap between germline ends came to 7 bases. The germline gives CDR1 MDHEN, CDR2 SYDVKM.

J is TRBJ2-7 and V is TRBV5-6; D perhaps matches TRBD2 (5 bases). Germline assignment: CDR1 SGHDT and CDR2 YYEEEE. Between the trimmed V and J ends, which lost 4 bases and 4 bases, there was a span of 12 bases. The CDR3 sequence is 13 residues long. This CDR3 is CASSHEDSYEQYF. CDR3 coding DNA: TGTGCCAGCAGCCACGAGGACTCATACGAGCAGTACTTC.

The chain carries TRBV19 and TRBJ2-2, with D possibly matching TRBD2 (7 bases). This CDR3 is 15 amino acids long. V was trimmed by 11 bases and J by 4 bases, leaving 20 bases between them. CDR1 and CDR2 from the germline V gene are LNHDA and SQIVND (reference sequence). CDR3 nucleotide sequence: TGTGCCTCCCGCCCGGTCGGGGGGCGCACCGGGGAGCTGTTTTTT. Residues: CASRPVGGRTGELFF.